The 31 T cell receptor beta chains below all came from one sample that was sequenced in a study of OX40 agonist ivuxolimab in advanced cancers. Sequenced by immunoSEQ multiplex PCR; TCRdb stores in-frame clones only, minus some. The data hold roughly 9,800 clones, with 60% to 80% observed a single time. Source: CD4+ or CD8+ T cells sorted from blood, taken in a trial of the OX40 agonist ivuxolimab. These receptors were obtained from an adult with an advanced solid tumor such as melanoma, head and neck, liver or kidney cancer.

A few counts support this clone. The chain's CDR3 is CASSDSGESDTQYF. The CDR3 DNA is TGTGCCAGCAGTGACTCGGGGGAGAGTGATACGCAGTATTTT. The gene calls are TRBV6-4 and TRBJ2-3, with D perhaps TRBD1 or TRBD2 (5 bases each). Per the germline V gene, CDR1 is MRHNA and CDR2 is SNTAGT. The V end lost 0 bases, the J end lost 6 bases, and 10 bases lay between the germline ends. The CDR3 spans 14 residues.

In this sample, this clone turned up a few times. The gene calls are TRBV16 and TRBJ2-1; D is unresolved. From germline, CDR1 is KGHSY and CDR2 FQNENV. V lost 8 bases and J 5 bases, leaving 13 bases between the germline ends. The CDR3 has 13 amino acids. The DNA for the CDR3 is TGTGCCAGCGATAGGGCGGAGCACAATGAGCAGTTCTTC. Translating it yields CASDRAEHNEQFF.

V and J are TRBV27 and TRBJ2-7; D gene ambiguous. This CDR3 has 13 residues. Between the trimmed V and J ends, which lost 2 bases and 3 bases, there was a span of 8 bases. Germline V gene data show CDR1 as MNHEY and CDR2 as SMNVEV (reference sequence). CDR3 region: CASSLTPRYEQYF. The CDR3 DNA reads as TGTGCCAGCAGTTTAACGCCGCGCTACGAGCAGTACTTC.

V usage is TRBV2 and J usage is TRBJ2-7; perhaps TRBD2 as D (6 bases). V dropped 9 bases and J dropped 4 bases, with 19 bases sitting between them. The CDR3 has 14 amino acids. CDR1 is SNHLY, CDR2 FYNNEI, per germline. The CDR3 spells CASLDGTGGYEQYF. CDR3 coding DNA: TGTGCCAGTCTCGACGGGACTGGTGGGTACGAGCAGTACTTC.

The chain recombines TRBV28 with TRBJ2-6, with TRBD1 matching 11 bases. V shed 5 bases and J 3 bases; nucleotides not matched to a gene: 6. Germline V lookup: CDR1 MDHEN, CDR2 SYDVKM. This CDR3 spans 17 amino acids. The DNA for the CDR3 is TGTGCCAGCAGTCCCGGGACAGGGGGGTATGGGGCCAACGTCCTGACTTTC. Its protein is CASSPGTGGYGANVLTF.

The chain uses TRBV11-2 and TRBJ2-1; 7 bases align to TRBD2. The CDR3 has 17 amino acids. Germline CDR1 is SGHAT and CDR2 is FQNNGV. Trimming took 1 base from V and 3 from J; bases not matched to a gene: 9. The CDR3 here is CASSLAPSGAIYNEQFF. CDR3 in DNA: TGTGCCAGCAGCTTAGCGCCTAGCGGTGCTATCTACAATGAGCAGTTCTTC. The full variable domain, its missing parts supplied by reference TRBV11-2 and TRBJ2-1, is EAGVAQSPRYKIIEKRQSVAFWCNPISGHATLYWYQQILGQGPKLLIQFQNNGVVDDSQLPKDRFSAERLKGVDSTLKIQPAKLEDSAVYLCASSLAPSGAIYNEQFFGPGTRLTVL.

The chain employs TRBV27 and TRBJ1-1; D ambiguous. The CDR3 sequence is 11 residues long. V was pared by 4 bases and J by 4 bases, with 4 bases between. CDR1 MNHEY and CDR2 SMNVEV come from the germline V gene (reference sequence). The chain's CDR3 is CASSSGTEAFF. CDR3 coding DNA: TGTGCCAGCAGTTCGGGCACTGAAGCTTTCTTT.

The gene calls are TRBV11-2 and TRBJ1-1; D gene unclear. The CDR3 length is 18 residues. With 5 bases removed from V and 4 bases from J, the gap between germline ends came to 26 bases. CDR1 is SGHAT, CDR2 FQNNGV, per germline. The CDR3 DNA follows: TGTGCCAGCAGCCCGACCTTGAGTGACGGCTCGTTACGCACTGAAGCTTTCTTT. Encoded protein: CASSPTLSDGSLRTEAFF.

This chain links TRBV11-2 with TRBJ2-7, with TRBD2 identical over 10 bases. V lost 3 bases and J lost 1; bases outside the gene matches: 6. The CDR3 spans 16 residues. Germline CDR1 is SGHAT and CDR2 is FQNNGV. The CDR3 region is CASSLLLAGASYEQYF. The CDR3 coding sequence is TGTGCCAGCAGCTTGCTTCTAGCGGGAGCATCCTACGAGCAGTACTTC.

This clone is medium-sized. The chain carries TRBV15 and TRBJ2-1; D not certain. The V gene lost 0 bases and the J gene lost 9 bases, with 12 bases spanning the gap. Germline values: CDR1 LNHNV, CDR2 YYDKDF (reference sequence). This CDR3 has 14 residues. CDR3 in DNA: TGTGCCACCAGCAGAGACATGGCTAGTTTTGAGCAGTTCTTC. Residues: CATSRDMASFEQFF.

This clone appeared a few times. The chain combines TRBV6-1 with TRBJ2-7; TRBD2 might be the D (6 bases). Germline V gives CDR1 MNHNS, CDR2 SASEGT. The CDR3 spans 12 residues. V was clipped by 2 bases and J by 5 bases, with 7 bases between them. In nucleotides, the CDR3 is TGTGCCAGCAGTGAAACGGGGGACGAGCAGTACTTC. Protein: CASSETGDEQYF.

The rearrangement uses TRBV6-1 and TRBJ2-5; tentative D call: TRBD1 (5 bases). Deletions cut 4 bases from V and 4 bases from J, with 13 bases between. This CDR3 contains 14 residues. From germline, CDR1 is MNHNS and CDR2 SASEGT. CDR3 DNA sequence: TGTGCCAGCAGTGTCGTTCAGGGTCCAGAGACCCAGTACTTC. It is translated as CASSVVQGPETQYF.

The CDR3: CASSFQVRGPGNTIYF. The CDR3 coding sequence is TGTGCCAGCAGCTTTCAAGTGAGAGGGCCTGGAAACACCATATATTTT. V is TRBV5-6 and J is TRBJ1-3; D is ambiguous. V was cut by 2 bases and J by 2 bases, with 14 bases left in between. The CDR3 is 16 amino acids. From germline, CDR1 is SGHDT and CDR2 YYEEEE.

The V call is TRBV19, the J call TRBJ1-5, with D unclear. Looked up from germline, CDR1 is LNHDA and CDR2 is SQIVND (reference sequence). V shed 7 bases and J shed 0 bases, with 10 bases lying between them. CDR3 size: 14 residues. The CDR3 here is CASKGIDSNQPQHF. The CDR3 DNA reads as TGTGCCAGTAAGGGCATTGATAGCAATCAGCCCCAGCATTTT.

Comments on this clone: Compared with germline, one end of the junction differs, possibly owing to a read error. The chain combines TRBV7-9 with TRBJ2-7; a possible D gene is TRBD2 (6 bases). CDR3 length: 15 amino acids. CDR1 SEHNR and CDR2 FQNEAQ come from the germline V gene (reference sequence). The CDR3, as DNA: TGCGCCAGCAGCCAAGGACCCGGAGGAGGGGACGAGCAGTACTTC. The encoded protein is CASSQGPGGGDEQYF.

The chain employs TRBV29-1 and TRBJ1-1; TRBD1 is a possible D gene (6 bases). The CDR3 is made up of 15 amino acids. The V and J ends lost 7 bases and 1 base respectively, with 19 bases between them. CDR1 and CDR2 (germline): SQVTM, ANQGSEA. The CDR3 sequence is CSGRGTPHGNTEAFF. In DNA form, the CDR3 reads TGCAGCGGCCGTGGGACACCACATGGGAACACTGAAGCTTTCTTT.

This chain uses TRBV4-1 with TRBJ2-5, with D hard to call. Germline lookup yields CDR1 MGHRA and CDR2 YSYEKL. The CDR3 has 16 amino acids. V was pared by 1 base and J by 4 bases, with 16 bases between. CDR3 region: CASSQVPKLATETQYF. CDR3 nucleotide sequence: TGCGCCAGCAGCCAAGTCCCCAAGCTGGCAACAGAGACCCAGTACTTC.

The J gene is TRBJ2-7, the V gene TRBV5-4, with D perhaps given as TRBD1 or TRBD2 (5 bases each). Germline loops: CDR1 SGHNT, CDR2 YYREEE (reference sequence). V was clipped by 0 bases and J by 4 bases, with 14 bases between them. The CDR3 loop spans 15 amino acids. Here the CDR3 reads CASSLGARGYYEQYF. The CDR3 bases are TGTGCCAGCAGCTTGGGGGCCCGGGGCTATTACGAGCAGTACTTC.

V is TRBV12-5 and J is TRBJ2-7; D call uncertain. This CDR3 region has 12 residues. The V gene's germline CDR1 is LGHNT and CDR2 FRNRAP. V lost 1 base, J lost 3 bases, and 4 bases lay in between. CDR3 coding DNA: TGTGCTAGTGGTTTGGGAAGCTACGAGCAGTACTTC. The encoded protein is CASGLGSYEQYF. The entire variable domain, with the rest obtained from reference TRBV12-5 and TRBJ2-7, is as follows: DARVTQTPRHKVTEMGQEVTMRCQPILGHNTVFWYRQTMMQGLELLAYFRNRAPLDDSGMPKDRFSAEMPDATLATLKIQPSEPRDSAVYFCASGLGSYEQYFGPGTRLTVT.

The rearrangement joins TRBV7-8 to TRBJ2-3; D is ambiguous. This CDR3 is 13 amino acids long. The V and J ends lost 6 bases and 6 bases respectively, with 13 bases between them. Germline V gene lookup returns CDR1 SGHVS and CDR2 FQNEAQ. DNA of the CDR3: TGTGCCAGCAGAACGACCTTGGCGGATACGCAGTATTTT. Amino acids: CASRTTLADTQYF. The variable domain in full, with the rest retrieved from reference TRBV7-8 and TRBJ2-3, is GAGVSQSPRYKVAKRGQDVALRCDPISGHVSLFWYQQALGQGPEFLTYFQNEAQLDKSGLPSDRFFAERPEGSVSTLKIQRTQQEDSAVYLCASRTTLADTQYFGPGTRLTVL.

The rearrangement links TRBV7-3 to TRBJ1-1; D call uncertain. V shed 4 bases and J shed 6 bases, with 9 bases lying between them. Germline loops: CDR1 SGHTA, CDR2 FQGTGA. The CDR3 loop spans 12 amino acids. CDR3 sequence (DNA): TGTGCCAGCAGCTCAGGACGGCCTGAAGCTTTCTTT. Translated, it gives CASSSGRPEAFF.

The J gene is TRBJ2-1, the V gene TRBV14, with D perhaps being TRBD1 or TRBD2 (5 bases each). V was pared by 5 bases and J by 0 bases, with 11 bases between. Germline loops: CDR1 SGHDN, CDR2 FVKESK. The CDR3 runs to 15 residues. The CDR3 is CASSLGPSSYNEQFF. The CDR3 nucleotides are TGTGCCAGCAGCTTGGGACCAAGCTCCTACAATGAGCAGTTCTTC.

This chain links TRBV2 with TRBJ1-4; tentatively, D is TRBD1 (6 bases). Trimming left V 7 bases short and J 4 bases short, with 19 bases between. The CDR3 runs to 16 residues. Germline values: CDR1 SNHLY, CDR2 FYNNEI. DNA of the CDR3: TGTGCCAGCATCCGAAACGGGGACAAGATTAATGAAAAACTGTTTTTT. This codes for CASIRNGDKINEKLFF.

The chain joins TRBV5-6 to TRBJ1-4; possibly TRBD1 for D (5 bases). CDR3 length equals 16 residues. CDR1 and CDR2 (germline): SGHDT, YYEEEE. V lost 0 bases to trimming and J lost 6 bases, with 15 bases between them. The CDR3 loop is CASSLGPGAGDEKLFF. CDR3 bases: TGTGCCAGCAGCTTGGGCCCCGGGGCGGGGGATGAAAAACTGTTTTTT.

CDR3 sequence: CASSPPGLAYMTNYNEQFF. Written as DNA, the CDR3 is TGTGCCAGCAGTCCCCCGGGACTAGCGTACATGACGAACTACAATGAGCAGTTCTTC. This chain connects TRBV27 to TRBJ2-1; 10 bases are shared with TRBD2. The CDR3 contains 19 residues. Germline values: CDR1 MNHEY, CDR2 SMNVEV (reference sequence). Losses at the gene ends were 5 bases for V and 3 bases for J; bases not matched to a gene: 16.

V usage is TRBV28 and J usage is TRBJ1-6, with a tentative D call TRBD1 (5 bases). This CDR3 region has 15 residues. Trimming removed 3 bases from V and 10 bases from J, with 16 bases in between. Germline CDR1 is MDHEN and CDR2 is SYDVKM. For the CDR3, the DNA is TGTGCCAGCAGTTTGGGGACGGCACGGCGGTCACCCCTCCACTTT. Its protein product is CASSLGTARRSPLHF.

The chain employs TRBV7-9 and TRBJ2-7; 12 bases are a match to TRBD2. With 5 bases clipped from V and 4 bases from J, the junction kept 15 bases outside the gene matches. The CDR3 totals 18 residues. Germline V gene lookup returns CDR1 SEHNR and CDR2 FQNEAQ (reference sequence). The CDR3 loop reads CASSQRLAGDHGGYEQYF. The CDR3 region has the DNA TGTGCCAGCAGCCAACGACTAGCGGGAGATCATGGAGGTTACGAGCAGTACTTC.

The rearrangement links TRBV27 to TRBJ2-7; D gene ambiguous. Germline CDR1 MNHEY, CDR2 SMNVEV (reference sequence). Trimming stripped 6 bases from V and 3 bases from J, with 18 bases between. The CDR3 is made up of 15 amino acids. This chain's CDR3 is CASRLTASRLYEQYF. Written as DNA, the CDR3 is TGTGCCAGCAGACTAACAGCCTCCCGCCTCTACGAGCAGTACTTC.

The CDR3 DNA follows: TGTGCCAGCAGTGTTCGCGACTACGAGCAGTACTTC. Translating it yields CASSVRDYEQYF. The chain couples TRBV5-5 to TRBJ2-7, with no clear D. Germline CDR1 reads SGHKS; CDR2 reads YYEKEE (reference sequence). CDR3 length: 12 residues. V was cut by 5 bases and J by 3 bases, with 9 bases left in between.

This clone was observed a handful of times. The chain has TRBV27 and TRBJ2-7, with unresolved D. The CDR3 is 12 amino acids. Germline assignment: CDR1 MNHEY and CDR2 SMNVEV (reference sequence). Between the trimmed V and J ends, which lost 5 bases and 3 bases, there was a span of 8 bases. DNA for the CDR3: TGTGCCAGCAGTGTTCGCGACTACGAGCAGTACTTC. It translates to CASSVRDYEQYF.

This chain joins TRBV6-1 and TRBJ2-2; TRBD2 agrees at 9 bases. CDR1 and CDR2 (germline): MNHNS, SASEGT. The CDR3 consists of 15 residues. Trimming removed 3 bases from V and 6 bases from J; junction bases left unmatched: 5. In DNA form, the CDR3 reads TGTGCCAGCAGTGAGTTTAGCGGGAGCTCCGGGGAGCTGTTTTTT. Protein: CASSEFSGSSGELFF.